In its sample, the clone carrying this TCR beta chain was seen a few times. What it binds is not known. The data originate from a study of regulatory T cells in long-lasting Graves disease. The study, taken as a whole, reports: Graves' patients with persistent disease showed TCR diversity lower than patients newly diagnosed.

Stated time point: newly diagnosed GD, antithyroid drugs for less than 3 months. Preparation of the TCR library used RNA extracted from PBMCs. V lost 4 bases to trimming and J lost 0 bases, with 15 bases between them. The CDR3 totals 16 residues. Per the germline V gene, CDR1 is SGHNT and CDR2 is YYREEE (reference sequence). For TCR beta, libraries came from iRepertoire HTBI primers and Arm-PCR of CDR3 regions. MiXCR, applied by TCRdb to the multiplex PCR reads, yields one record per CDR3 protein. This table has 380,000 or so distinct CDR3 sequences, around 16% appearing once. The same sample was also studied in work on T cells in Graves' hyperthyroidism and ophthalmopathy.

J is TRBJ2-3 and V is TRBV5-4; tentative D call: TRBD2 (5 bases). The starting material was peripheral blood mononuclear cells (PBMCs), obtained at new diagnosis, from a patient treated with antithyroid drugs. The receptor was derived from a woman aged 18-29 years with Graves disease. The CDR3 sequence: CASSPRTYQSTDTQYF. CDR3 nucleotides: TGTGCCAGCAGCCCCCGGACTTACCAAAGCACAGATACGCAGTATTTT.